The present T cell receptor beta chain was sequenced within a study of cytomegalovirus exposure and HLA in healthy donors (dated by TCRdb to the late 2010s). In the study overall: An earlier analysis of roughly 630 of the donors reported approximately 270 Gb of sequence data and around 120 million unique TCR beta sequences from roughly 180 million T cells. Because of strong linkage in the cohort, roughly five DR-DQ haplotypes were treated as single units for association and clustering. Among some 410 genotyped donors of the cohort, an average of about 240,000 unique TCR beta nucleotide sequences were sequenced per donor, about a sixth of them non-productive. Donor age, sex, ethnicity and CMV serostatus were collected together with the repertoire data. The study aimed to test whether cataloging public T cell receptors could reveal signatures of past pathogen exposure. A later genetic analysis took genome-wide SNP genotypes for about 65% of the 666 donors and used that subset as a discovery cohort. Every discovery cohort repertoire had been produced on one sequencing platform. In an earlier analysis of 587 of the donors, high-throughput TCR beta sequencing was used to judge whether each TCR beta V gene segment behaved as functional or pseudogenic. In a later analysis, previously published TCR beta repertoires from 666 donors were re-analyzed and high-resolution HLA genotyping was added so that TCR occurrence patterns could be studied. Both class I and class II loci were covered by HLA typing, at four-digit resolution. An early release that covered roughly 600 HLA-typed donors contained about 300 gigabases of sequencing data and tens of millions of unique TCR sequences. Using immunosequencing, the study profiled T cell repertoires from 500 to 800 subjects and related those repertoires to cytomegalovirus serostatus. Rather than using new phenotypic data, the later analysis identified candidate immune exposures from TCR beta sequences and from how often those sequences occurred across donors. In addition to the first cohort of 666 subjects, a separate validation cohort of about 120 different subjects was used. The study combined high-throughput TCR immunosequencing, statistical association of individual TCRs with disease status, and machine learning to predict cytomegalovirus infection status. Typing coverage differed by locus: A, B, C, DRB1 and DQB1 were typed in about 620-640 donors, DQA1 in 522, DPA1 in around 600, and DPB1 in just under 490. Of the 350 to 450 genotyped donors, over 65% fell in the genetic ancestry cluster associated with self-reported Caucasian donors. What the study reported, not specific to this receptor: In a later analysis, several top co-occurrence clusters were reported to appear linked to parvovirus B19, influenza, CMV and Epstein-Barr virus. The earlier analysis of about 600 of the donors excluded over 15 rarely observed V segments, including chromosome 9 orphons, because counts were too low. In this cohort, only TCR beta chains were sequenced, and detectable features were limited by the absence of alpha or paired-chain data. An association between a missense DCLRE1C variant and V-gene and J-gene trimming of TCR beta chains was found in a later genetic analysis and replicated in an independent cohort. Specific HLA alleles were associated with 15,000 to 20,000 TCR beta sequences at a false discovery rate of 0.05 in a later analysis. A group of highly shared sequence variants was considered likely to be a technical artifact of the sequencing pipeline. Because some donors lacked HLA typing at each locus, the association tests relied only on the typed subset. In a later analysis, the rate of TCR association differed among HLA loci, with DRB1 alleles having the most associated TCRs and HLA-C alleles having the fewest. The 87-base-pair reads could not distinguish some IMGT-functional V segments, including TRBV6-2 and TRBV6-3, so those segments were excluded. Compared with equally common non-associated chains, HLA-associated TCR beta chains in a later analysis were more clonally expanded and had lower generation probabilities. A further reported finding was that TCR beta sequences accurately predicted the HLA-A and HLA-B alleles for most subjects in the first cohort. The classifier was reported to diagnose cytomegalovirus status with high specificity and sensitivity in both the original cohort and the validation cohort. In the study, around 150 TCR beta chains were listed as associated with cytomegalovirus. Strong co-occurrence of HLA alleles, especially DR and DQ, made assigning TCR associations to individual alleles difficult. While some public TCRs were present in many individuals, most TCR sequences turned up only very rarely across donors. In vitro tests confirmed that three of the cytomegalovirus-associated TCR beta chains recognize cytomegalovirus antigens. In a later genetic analysis, fewer N-insertions in productive TCRs were reported among donors in an Asian-associated ancestry cluster than the roughly 700-donor mean. Linkage disequilibrium might explain the correlated functional status among segregating V segments, but an unknown experimental factor could not be ruled out. Roughly uniform sequencing depth across donors was assumed in presence/absence analyses, although this assumption may not hold. A later analysis found that most CMV-associated TCR beta chains appeared HLA-restricted, with HLA associations seemingly driven largely by CMV exposure. The authors suggested that the approach could potentially be generalized to other disease states and immunological phenotypes. In an earlier analysis of some 500 of the donors, most TCR beta V segments were observed in productive rearrangements about 90% or about 30% of the time, broadly matching IMGT annotations. The only immune exposure information available for the cohort was CMV serostatus.

In regard to this clone: Its antigen specificity is not known. No base quality values were provided; no much bigger clone lies one nucleotide off.

The method behind the library was the immunoSEQ multiplex PCR assay. For the multiplex PCR, a mixture combining 60 forward primers for TCR Vbeta segments and 13 reverse primers for TCR Jbeta segments was used. The CDR3 region of rearranged TCR beta genes was amplified from genomic DNA with a multiplex PCR assay. The Illumina HiSeq System was used to sequence the amplified TCR beta libraries as 87-base-pair reads. Processing in the source paper ran as follows. Across the roughly 640 repertoires, a later analysis counted roughly 84 million unique TCR beta chains, approximately 10 million of which were shared by at least two donors. Raw reads were error-corrected and collapsed into unique sequences by a nearest-neighbor algorithm in which closely related sequences were merged to remove PCR and sequencing errors. CDR3 sequences were aligned to IMGT reference sequences to assign V, D and J gene segments. For a sequence to be retained, a match of at least six nucleotides to both a V gene segment and a J gene segment was required. Rearrangements were called productive when the CDR3 lacked stop codons and stayed in frame with V and J; all others were non-productive. Following IMGT convention, CDR3 was defined as the stretch from the second conserved V-encoded cysteine to the conserved J-encoded phenylalanine. Sequences without an unambiguous match to a single V gene segment were excluded from the earlier analysis of about 600 of the donors. An earlier analysis of 500 to 600 of the donors classified V segments as functional when productive rearrangements were above 56.7% and as segregating when the standard deviation between donors was above 5%. A statistical classification framework was built for diagnosing cytomegalovirus status from the catalog of TCR beta chain sequences. V and J gene assignment, in a later analysis, came from comparing TCR nucleotide sequences with IMGT/GENE-DB human TR gene sequences. Using the TCRdist pipeline, a later analysis assigned CDR3 sequences along with most-parsimonious VDJ recombination scenarios. In a later analysis, every TCR beta chain was defined by the combination of its CDR3 amino acid sequence and its V-gene family, and reads without a unique V-gene family were dropped. As a way to deal with suspected cross-contamination and a sequencing artifact, a later analysis dropped roughly 600 nucleotide sequences that were highly shared and had low generation probability. For each public chain, a later analysis derived a clonal expansion index from normalized ranks of inferred template counts within each repertoire. A later analysis computed generation probabilities with a VDJ recombination model fitted to out-of-frame rearrangements, and checked the results against IGoR. Hypergeometric tests were used in a later analysis to score TCR-TCR, TCR-HLA and TCR-CMV co-occurrence, with a repertoire-size bias correction applied to the TCR pairs. False discovery rates were estimated in a later analysis by permuting HLA or CMV assignments 20 times. In a later analysis, co-occurring TCRs were grouped with DBSCAN, and TCRdist sequence similarity was added when clustering was performed within HLA-allele-positive subsets. Repertoires with fewer than 30,000 or more than 120,000 public chains were left out of co-occurrence clustering, as were about five repertoires with anomalous nucleotide sharing. The table was pulled from immuneACCESS by TCRdb, which kept in-frame rearrangements only. Such tables lose some clones; where checked, under half of the loss comes from unresolved V genes, and the rest has no known cause. The DNA gave D and trimming, while V, J and clone size come from that table. The sample table lists 150,000 to 200,000 clones, more than 9.5% of them with a count of one. About 7.8% of the sample is held by the ten biggest clonotypes.

Taken from the germline V gene (reference sequence), the CDR1 and CDR2 loops are LNHDA and SQIVND. Ends trimmed: V by 3 bases, J by 7 bases; bases unmatched to a gene: 9. From the cysteine through the phenylalanine, the CDR3 covers 15 amino acids. Only the CDR3 part of the read is kept: 45 bases, read in frame from the first base. The cohort was made up of several hundred healthy bone marrow donors. At the time of sampling, all cohort members were nominally healthy, though unrecorded immune exposures were likely present. The donor tested CMV seropositive and was one of the 289 seropositive cohort members. A peripheral blood sample was collected from each donor, and TCR beta sequencing was performed on peripheral blood mononuclear cells. Genomic DNA was extracted from the blood cell samples with the Qiagen DNeasy Blood Extraction Kit.

This TCR derives from a man aged 45-65 years in good health and CMV-seropositive. In this chain, TRBV19 is recombined with TRBJ1-5; 7 central nucleotides agree with TRBD1. The sample comprised PBMCs. The nucleotide sequence reads TGTGCCAGTAGTATCCCCGACAGGGTGGGACAGCCCCAGCATTTT. This yields the protein CASSIPDRVGQPQHF. Beyond the CDR3, the reference TRBV19 and TRBJ1-5 genes provide the residues; the full variable domain reads: DGGITQSPKYLFRKEGQNVTLSCEQNLNHDAMYWYRQDPGQGLRLIYYSQIVNDFQKGDIAEGYSVSREKKESFPLTVTSAQKNPTAFYLCASSIPDRVGQPQHFGDGTRLSIL.